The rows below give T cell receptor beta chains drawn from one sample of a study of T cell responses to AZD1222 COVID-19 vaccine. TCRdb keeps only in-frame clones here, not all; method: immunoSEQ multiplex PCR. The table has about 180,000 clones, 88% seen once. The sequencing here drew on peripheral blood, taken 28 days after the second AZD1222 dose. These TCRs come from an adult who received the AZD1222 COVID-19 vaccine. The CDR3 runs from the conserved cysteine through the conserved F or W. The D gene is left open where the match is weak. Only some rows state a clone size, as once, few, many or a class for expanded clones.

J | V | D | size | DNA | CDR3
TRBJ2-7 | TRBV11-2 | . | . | TGTGCCAGCAACGAGGCGGGACAGAGTTTCTACGAGCAGTACTTC | CASNEAGQSFYEQYF
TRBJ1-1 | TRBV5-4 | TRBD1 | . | TGTGCCAGCAGCTTCGGACAGGGGGCTGCGGGCACTGAAGCTTTCTTT | CASSFGQGAAGTEAFF
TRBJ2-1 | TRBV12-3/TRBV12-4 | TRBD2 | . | TGTGCCAGCAGTCGACGACAGTGGGACTACCGGTTCTTC | CASSRRQWDYRFF
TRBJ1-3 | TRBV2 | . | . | TGTGCCAGCAGTGAACGGCAGCGCTCTGGAAACACCATATATTTT | CASSERQRSGNTIYF
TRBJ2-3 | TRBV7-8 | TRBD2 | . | TGTGCCAGCAGCCGGACTAGCGGGGAAGTTACGCAGTATTTT | CASSRTSGEVTQYF
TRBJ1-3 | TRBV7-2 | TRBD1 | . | TGTGCCAGCAGCCCGGGACAGGGTGGAAACACCATATATTTT | CASSPGQGGNTIYF
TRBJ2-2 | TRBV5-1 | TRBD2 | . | TGCGCCAGCAGCTTGGAACAGCGGGGGTCCGGGGAGCTGTTTTTT | CASSLEQRGSGELFF
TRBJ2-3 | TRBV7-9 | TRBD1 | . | TGTGCCAGCAGCTTTTCCGGGACAGGGGGCGCAGATACGCAGTATTTT | CASSFSGTGGADTQYF
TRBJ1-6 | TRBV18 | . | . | TGTGCCAGCTCACTTGAGATACAGGGCACCGAAGCCCTCCACTTT | CASSLEIQGTEALHF
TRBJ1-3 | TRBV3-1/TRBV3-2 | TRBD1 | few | TGTGCCAGCAGCGGGACAGTGGACACCATATATTTT | CASSGTVDTIYF
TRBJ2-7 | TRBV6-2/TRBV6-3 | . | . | TGTGCCAGCAGTTACCCGTCTCTCAGCTCCTACGAGCAGTACTTC | CASSYPSLSSYEQYF
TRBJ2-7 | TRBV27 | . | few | TGTGCCAGCAGTTCCACCTACGAGCAGTACTTC | CASSSTYEQYF